The sequence of this TCR beta chain was determined in a study of post-analysis software for immune sequencing data. The wider study: Disease courses included relapsing-remitting, secondary progressive and progressive-relapsing multiple sclerosis.

The authors incorporated unique molecular identifiers into the TCR beta cDNA libraries. When 1 to 10 million T cells were used, they gave about 540,000 cDNA molecules. A single record per CDR3 protein comes from TCRdb applying MiXCR to the PCR reads. The sample contains about 620,000 distinct CDR3 sequences, roughly 47% of which appear only once. About this clonotype: As yet, its antigen is unknown.

The CDR3 is 14 residues long. V lost 1 base and J lost 2; bases outside the gene matches: 1. In germline, CDR1 is SGHRS, CDR2 YFSETQ. Study-wide points: Clustering by F measure revealed strong co-clustering among samples prepared together in one batch. The study found TRBV5-6, TRBV5-1 and TRBV20-1 among roughly 5 TRBV segments more frequent in patients than controls. Those with multiple sclerosis, the patient group, showed significantly lower normalized Chao1 diversity than controls.

The rearrangement joins TRBV5-1 to TRBJ1-2; 8 bases are shared with TRBD1. The material sequenced was blood. The clonotype comes from a girl aged 10-17 years with multiple sclerosis. CDR3 sequence reads: CASSLRTGNYGYTF. The CDR3 coding sequence is TGCGCCAGCAGCTTGCGGACAGGGAACTATGGCTACACCTTC.